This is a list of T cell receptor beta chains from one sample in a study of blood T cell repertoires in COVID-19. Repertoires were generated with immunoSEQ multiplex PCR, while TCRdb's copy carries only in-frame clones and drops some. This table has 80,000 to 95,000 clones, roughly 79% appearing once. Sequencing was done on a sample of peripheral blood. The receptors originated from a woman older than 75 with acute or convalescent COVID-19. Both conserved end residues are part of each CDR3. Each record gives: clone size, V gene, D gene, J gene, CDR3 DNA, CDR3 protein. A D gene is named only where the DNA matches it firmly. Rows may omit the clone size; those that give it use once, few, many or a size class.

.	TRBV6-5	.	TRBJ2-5	TGTGCCAGCAGACAGGATCTCTCCCTCGGGCCCCAGTACTTC	CASRQDLSLGPQYF
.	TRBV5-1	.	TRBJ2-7	TGCGCCAGCAGCTTGGGTCAGGCCTTCTCCTACGAGCAGTACTTC	CASSLGQAFSYEQYF
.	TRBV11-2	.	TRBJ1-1	TGTGCCAGCAGCTTAGATGGGGGCAGCGTTACTGAAGCTTTCTTT	CASSLDGGSVTEAFF
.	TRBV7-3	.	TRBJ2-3	TGTGCCAGCAGCCCCTCCCTTCGACTAGCAGATACGCAGTATTTT	CASSPSLRLADTQYF
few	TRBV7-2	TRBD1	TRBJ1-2	TGTGCCAGCAGACAGGACAGGGCGGACTATGGCTACACCTTC	CASRQDRADYGYTF
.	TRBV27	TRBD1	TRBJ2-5	TGTGCCAGCAGTTCCGCCGGGACAGGGGGCAGGGAGACCCAGTACTTC	CASSSAGTGGRETQYF
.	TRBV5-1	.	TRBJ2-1	TGCGCCAGCAGCTTGTCGGGAGCGGGCAATGAGCAGTTCTTC	CASSLSGAGNEQFF
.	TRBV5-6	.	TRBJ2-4	TGTGCCAGCAGCTTGGGACAGGTAAACATTCAGTACTTC	CASSLGQVNIQYF
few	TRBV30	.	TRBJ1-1	TGTGCCTGGCGCAGGGATAGGAACACTGAAGCTTTCTTT	CAWRRDRNTEAFF
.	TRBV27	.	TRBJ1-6	TGTGCCAGCAGTTTATCGACAGGATATAATTCACCCCTCCACTTT	CASSLSTGYNSPLHF
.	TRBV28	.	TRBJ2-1	TGTGCCAGCAGTTTATTGTACAGTAGAAATGAGCAGTTCTTC	CASSLLYSRNEQFF
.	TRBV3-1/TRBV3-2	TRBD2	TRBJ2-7	TGTGCCAGCAGCCTAGGACTAGCGGGTGTCTACGAGCAGTACTTC	CASSLGLAGVYEQYF
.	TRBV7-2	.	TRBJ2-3	TGTGCCAGCAGTTATCAGGGGAGAGATACGCAGTATTTT	CASSYQGRDTQYF
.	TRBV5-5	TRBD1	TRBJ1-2	TGTGCCAGCAGCGGGACAGGGTATGGCTACACCTTC	CASSGTGYGYTF
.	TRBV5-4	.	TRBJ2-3	TGTGCCAGCAGCTTGGTATGGGGAAGCGGAGATACGCAGTATTTT	CASSLVWGSGDTQYF
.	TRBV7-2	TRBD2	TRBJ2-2	TGTGCCAGCAGCTTAGCCAGCGGGGGGGCAGGCGGGGAGCTGTTTTTT	CASSLASGGAGGELFF
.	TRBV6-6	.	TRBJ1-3	TGTGCCAGCAGCCTCTCGGGAGGAGGAAACACCATATATTTT	CASSLSGGGNTIYF
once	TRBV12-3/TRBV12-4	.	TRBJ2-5	TGTGCCAGCAGTCAGGTGTCGGAGACCCAGTACTTC	CASSQVSETQYF
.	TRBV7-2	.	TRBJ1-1	TGTGCCAGCAGCCCTGGGGGGGGTAGGCCTGAAGCTTTCTTT	CASSPGGGRPEAFF
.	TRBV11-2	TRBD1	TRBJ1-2	TGTGCCACCGGCCGGGACAGGGGCGATGGCTACACCTTC	CATGRDRGDGYTF
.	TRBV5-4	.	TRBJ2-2	TGTGCCAGCAGCTTGATTACGGCGAACACCGGGGAGCTGTTTTTT	CASSLITANTGELFF
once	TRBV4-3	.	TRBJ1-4	TGCGCCAGCAGCCAAGGCGTGAGGGAGGGTGAAAAACTGTTTTTT	CASSQGVREGEKLFF
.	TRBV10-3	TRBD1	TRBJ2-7	TGTGCCACCCTGGGGACAGGGGTTAACGAGCAGTACTTC	CATLGTGVNEQYF
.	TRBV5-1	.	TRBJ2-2	TGCGCCACACAAGACAGCGGGTCTACCGGGGAGCTGTTTTTT	CATQDSGSTGELFF
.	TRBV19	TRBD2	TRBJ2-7	TGTGCCAGTAGTGGAGCCGGGACTAGCGGCGTCTCCTACGAGCAGTACTTC	CASSGAGTSGVSYEQYF
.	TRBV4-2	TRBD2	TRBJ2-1	TGTGCCAGCAGCCAAGACCTTACTAGCGGGGTTTACAATGAGCAGTTCTTC	CASSQDLTSGVYNEQFF
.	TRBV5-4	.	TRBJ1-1	TGTGCCAGCAGATGGACGGGAATGAACACTGAAGCTTTCTTT	CASRWTGMNTEAFF
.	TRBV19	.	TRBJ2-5	TGTGCCAGTAGACCCCCTAGGGAGGAGACCCAGTACTTC	CASRPPREETQYF
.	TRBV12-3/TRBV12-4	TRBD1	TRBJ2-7	TGTGCCAGCAGCTCGAGGGGGCTCAGGCAGTACTTC	CASSSRGLRQYF
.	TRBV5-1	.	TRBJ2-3	TGCGCCAGCAGCTTGGGCGCGGAGACTAGCACAGATACGCAGTATTTT	CASSLGAETSTDTQYF
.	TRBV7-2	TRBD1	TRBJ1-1	TGTGCCAGCAGCTTGGGGGACAGGAGGAACACTGAAGCTTTCTTT	CASSLGDRRNTEAFF
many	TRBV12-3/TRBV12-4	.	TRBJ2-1	TGTGCCAGCAGCCGAAGCGACAATGAGCAGTTCTTC	CASSRSDNEQFF
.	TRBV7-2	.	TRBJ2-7	TGTGCCAGCAGCGCCGGACCGACAGATCCCTACGAGCAGTACTTC	CASSAGPTDPYEQYF
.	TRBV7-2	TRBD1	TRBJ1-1	TGTGCCAGCAGCTTTTCGACAGGGAGCACTGAAGCTTTCTTT	CASSFSTGSTEAFF
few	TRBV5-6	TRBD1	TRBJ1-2	TGTGCCAGCAGCTTAGGGGACAGGGATATGGGCTACACCTTC	CASSLGDRDMGYTF
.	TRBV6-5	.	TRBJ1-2	TGTGCCAGCAGAAGCAGGGCTCTCCTCAACTATGGCTACACCTTC	CASRSRALLNYGYTF
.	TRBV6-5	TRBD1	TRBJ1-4	TGTGCCAGCAGTTCGGACAGGGGATTGATAAATGAAAAACTGTTTTTT	CASSSDRGLINEKLFF